Listed here are 2 T cell receptor beta chains from one sample, sequenced in a study of tumor-infiltrating lymphocytes in primary liver carcinoma. Co-extraction yielded RNA and DNA from approximately 20-30 mg of unsorted bulk tissue. Synthesis of TCR beta cDNA was carried out from about 540 ng total RNA with a constant-region primer. Slightly modified ARM-PCR with three nested multiplex PCR rounds yielded TCR beta libraries. Use of TRBV1-TRBV30 forward primers with a C-beta reverse primer characterized the first two PCR rounds, which lasted around 9 cycles each. MiXCR was run by TCRdb on the multiplex PCR reads, yielding one entry per CDR3 protein. The data show about 30,000 distinct CDR3 sequences, around two thirds seen once. The sample consisted of liver tumor tissue from sampling region 3. Subset here: tumor region T3, left-lateral pole. These receptor sequences come from a woman aged 25-40 years with primary liver carcinoma and hepatitis B virus infection.

This sequence joins TRBV4-2 and TRBJ2-1, with TRBD2 identical over 9 bases. This CDR3 comprises 17 residues. Trimming cost V 3 bases and J 9 bases; bases outside gene matches: 15. Germline-derived CDR1 and CDR2 are LGHNA and YNFKEQ. CDR3: CASSHHIAGGSRVEQFF. The CDR3 DNA follows: TGTGCCAGCAGCCATCATATTGCGGGAGGGTCCAGAGTTGAGCAGTTCTTC.

The count of this clonotype is one. In this CDR3 the conserved last residue, phenylalanine or tryptophan, is missing, so a read error is likely. J is TRBJ2-1 and V is TRBV29-1; D uncertain. The germline CDR1 and CDR2 sequences are SQVTM and ANQGSEA. The CDR3 consists of 15 residues. The V end lost 5 bases, the J end lost 4 bases, and 18 bases lay between the germline ends. CDR3 in DNA: TGCAGCGTTCTCTACCCTCGGGTGAAGTACAATGAGCAGTTCTCC. Protein: CSVLYPRVKYNEQFS.